What follows describes a single TCR beta chain. The antigen is unknown. The entry originates in a study of cytomegalovirus exposure and HLA in healthy donors. General observations from the study: Later work showed greater clonal expansion in HLA-associated TCR beta chains than in equally common others. Within an earlier analysis, most TCR beta V segments proved productive either about 87% or about 30% of the time.

Both 60 Vbeta primers and 13 Jbeta primers went into the PCR. Generated by immunoSEQ multiplex PCR, the TCRdb table keeps only in-frame clones and is missing some. The repertoire holds under 200,000 clones, with around 82% as singletons. Trimming stripped 3 bases from V and 3 bases from J, with 12 bases between. The CDR3 runs 14 residues. Germline CDR1 reads KGHSH; CDR2 reads LQKENI. Sequenced sample: PBMCs. The sequence came from a boy between 2 and 10 years old in good health and CMV-seronegative. The gene calls are TRBV18 and TRBJ2-7; D may be TRBD2 (5 bases). CDR3 DNA sequence: TGTGCCAGCTCACCGGGATCCAGCGGCTACGAGCAGTACTTC. Its translation: CASSPGSSGYEQYF.